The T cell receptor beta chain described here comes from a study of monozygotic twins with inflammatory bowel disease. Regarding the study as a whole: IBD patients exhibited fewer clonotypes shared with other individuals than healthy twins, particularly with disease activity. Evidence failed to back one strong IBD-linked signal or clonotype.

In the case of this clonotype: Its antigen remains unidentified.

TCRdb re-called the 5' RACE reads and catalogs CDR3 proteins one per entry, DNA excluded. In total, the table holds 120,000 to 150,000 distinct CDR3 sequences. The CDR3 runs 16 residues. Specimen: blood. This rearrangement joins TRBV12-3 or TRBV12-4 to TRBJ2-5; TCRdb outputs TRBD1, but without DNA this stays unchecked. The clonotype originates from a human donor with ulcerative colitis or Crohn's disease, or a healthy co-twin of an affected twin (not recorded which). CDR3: CASSFGTFGNEETQYF.